Listed here are 26 T cell receptor beta chains from one sample, sequenced in a study of cytomegalovirus exposure and HLA in healthy donors. Both 60 Vbeta primers and 13 Jbeta primers went into the PCR. Sequencing was performed with immunoSEQ multiplex PCR; in TCRdb, only in-frame clones are kept and a portion is missing. This table holds 130,000 to 150,000 clones, about 84% found once. Sequencing used PBMCs. The receptor source for this set is a male donor in good health and CMV-seronegative.

CDR3 sequence reads: CASSIGSWGVLYDYGYTF. Written as DNA, the CDR3 is TGTGCCAGTAGTATAGGAAGTTGGGGAGTTTTGTACGACTATGGCTACACCTTC. V usage is TRBV19 and J usage is TRBJ1-2; D not certain. Trimming removed 1 base from V and 3 bases from J, with 21 bases in between. Germline CDR1 is LNHDA and CDR2 is SQIVND (reference sequence). The CDR3 is 18 amino acids.

The J gene is TRBJ2-1, the V gene TRBV5-1; 7 nucleotides match TRBD2. Germline V gene sequence: CDR1 SGHRS, CDR2 YFSETQ. The CDR3 loop spans 17 amino acids. V shed 1 base and J 0 bases; nucleotides not matched to a gene: 7. CDR3 region: CASSLYSRGSSYNEQFF. In DNA, the CDR3 is TGCGCCAGCAGCTTGTACTCGCGGGGGAGCTCCTACAATGAGCAGTTCTTC. Drawing the rest from reference TRBV5-1 and TRBJ2-1, the complete variable domain is KAGVTQTPRYLIKTRGQQVTLSCSPISGHRSVSWYQQTPGQGLQFLFEYFSETQRNKGNFPGRFSGRQFSNSRSEMNVSTLELGDSALYLCASSLYSRGSSYNEQFFGPGTRLTVL.

V usage is TRBV29-1 and J usage is TRBJ2-2; TRBD2 agrees at 11 bases. Trimming took 0 bases from V and 5 from J; bases not matched to a gene: 8. The CDR3 sequence is 17 residues long. Germline lookup yields CDR1 SQVTM and CDR2 ANQGSEA. CDR3 bases: TGCAGCGTTGAAGACTGGGAGACTAGCGGGGAAACCGGGGAGCTGTTTTTT. This encodes CSVEDWETSGETGELFF.

The chain joins TRBV5-5 to TRBJ2-5, with a tentative D call TRBD1 (6 bases). Per the germline V gene, CDR1 is SGHKS and CDR2 is YYEKEE (reference sequence). This CDR3 is 15 amino acids long. V gave up 4 bases and J gave up 3 bases, with 16 bases separating them. The CDR3 sequence: CASSLNRAWKETQYF. CDR3 DNA: TGTGCCAGCAGCCTGAACAGGGCATGGAAAGAGACCCAGTACTTC.

The chain is built from TRBV7-3 and TRBJ2-1; 7 nucleotides match TRBD2. V shed 2 bases, J shed 0 bases, and the junction held 4 bases outside the gene matches. The CDR3 extends over 16 amino acids. Germline CDR1 reads SGHTA; CDR2 reads FQGTGA. The CDR3 protein is CASSLAGVLSYNEQFF. In DNA form, the CDR3 reads TGTGCCAGCAGCTTAGCGGGAGTCCTCTCCTACAATGAGCAGTTCTTC.

V usage is TRBV10-1 and J usage is TRBJ2-5, with 14 bases identical to TRBD2. The germline V gene encodes CDR1 WNHNN and CDR2 SYGVQD (reference sequence). CDR3 length: 18 residues. J lost 2 bases, V lost 3 bases, and 8 bases had no gene match. The CDR3 DNA follows: TGCGCCAGCAGTGACCCGGGACTAGCGGGAGAGAGGCAAGAGACCCAGTACTTC. Protein sequence: CASSDPGLAGERQETQYF.

J is TRBJ1-2 and V is TRBV27, with TRBD1 identical over 8 bases. The V segment lost 2 bases and the J segment 8 bases; nucleotides outside the gene matches: 4. The CDR3 spans 13 residues. The germline gives CDR1 MNHEY, CDR2 SMNVEV (reference sequence). The CDR3 reads CASSLRGTGGYTF. In nucleotides, the CDR3 is TGTGCCAGCAGTTTAAGGGGGACAGGAGGCTACACCTTC.

The chain links TRBV5-1 to TRBJ2-3, with D tentatively TRBD2 (6 bases). The CDR3 length is 13 residues. V dropped 7 bases and J dropped 4 bases, with 13 bases sitting between them. Per germline, CDR1 SGHRS and CDR2 YFSETQ. The CDR3 sequence: CASQGGAADTQYF. Written as DNA, the CDR3 is TGCGCCAGCCAAGGAGGGGCGGCAGATACGCAGTATTTT.

The sample holds one count of this clone. The V gene is TRBV5-1, the J gene TRBJ2-7, with TRBD1 matching 9 bases. The CDR3 spans 15 residues. Germline V CDR1 and CDR2: SGHRS, YFSETQ. V gave up 6 bases and J gave up 2 bases; unmatched junction bases: 9. The CDR3 sequence: CASIFTQGAAYEQYF. CDR3 nucleotide sequence: TGCGCCAGCATCTTTACACAGGGGGCGGCCTACGAGCAGTACTTC.

In this sample, this clone turned up a few times. The chain joins TRBV4-1 to TRBJ1-2; TRBD1 agrees at 7 bases. Germline CDR1 reads MGHRA; CDR2 reads YSYEKL. The CDR3 loop spans 14 amino acids. V lost 3 bases to trimming and J lost 3 bases; unmatched junction nucleotides: 4. CDR3 region: CASSQQGTDYGYTF. CDR3 DNA sequence: TGCGCCAGCAGCCAGCAAGGGACAGACTATGGCTACACCTTC.

CDR3 loop: CASSPRQSDNNEQFF. In DNA form, the CDR3 reads TGTGCCAGCAGCCCAAGACAGAGCGATAACAATGAGCAGTTCTTC. The rearrangement joins TRBV7-9 to TRBJ2-1, with D possibly TRBD1 on 5 matching bases. V was trimmed by 5 bases and J by 5 bases, leaving 16 bases between them. Germline lookup yields CDR1 SEHNR and CDR2 FQNEAQ (reference sequence). The CDR3 has 15 residues.

The gene calls are TRBV18 and TRBJ2-7; 10 bases agree with TRBD1. V lost 8 bases to trimming and J lost 7 bases; unmatched junction nucleotides: 8. The CDR3 runs 13 residues. Germline-derived CDR1 and CDR2 are KGHSH and LQKENI. Written as DNA, the CDR3 is TGTGCCAGCCGAAGACAGGGGGCGGGGGAGCAGTACTTC. Translated: CASRRQGAGEQYF.

The chain is built from TRBV11-2 and TRBJ2-5; 7 bases are shared with TRBD1. The CDR3 sequence is 16 residues long. Trimming at V came to 4 bases and at J to 5 bases, leaving 13 bases not matched to a gene. Germline CDR1 SGHAT, CDR2 FQNNGV. CDR3 DNA: TGTGCCAGCAGCTCCCGACAGGGTCTGATAGGGGAGACCCAGTACTTC. It codes for CASSSRQGLIGETQYF.

The DNA for the CDR3 is TGCGCCAGCAGCCAGGGTACAGCGGCGGGTATCAATGAGCAGTTCTTC. Its translation is CASSQGTAAGINEQFF. This chain joins TRBV4-1 and TRBJ2-1; TRBD2 is a possible D gene (5 bases). The CDR3 loop spans 16 amino acids. Trimming pared 3 bases from V and 6 bases from J, leaving 18 bases between. CDR1 MGHRA and CDR2 YSYEKL come from the germline V gene.

This rearrangement joins TRBV18 to TRBJ2-7; D is ambiguous. The CDR3 extends over 12 amino acids. Per germline, CDR1 KGHSH and CDR2 LQKENI. Trimming removed 2 bases from V and 7 bases from J, with 9 bases in between. DNA of the CDR3: TGTGCCAGCTCACCAACCAGTTCTGAGCAGTACTTC. Encoded protein: CASSPTSSEQYF. The full variable domain, its missing parts supplied by reference TRBV18 and TRBJ2-7, is NAGVMQNPRHLVRRRGQEARLRCSPMKGHSHVYWYRQLPEEGLKFMVYLQKENIIDESGMPKERFSAEFPKEGPSILRIQQVVRGDSAAYFCASSPTSSEQYFGPGTRLTVT.

CDR3 region: CASSSRGPLYEQYF. The CDR3 DNA sequence: TGTGCCAGCAGCTCAAGAGGTCCCCTCTACGAGCAGTACTTC. The gene calls are TRBV7-8 and TRBJ2-5; no definite D call. Gene TRBJ2-7 matches the end of the DNA better, so the J call may be wrong. From germline, CDR1 is SGHVS and CDR2 FQNEAQ. CDR3 length equals 14 residues.

This clone was observed once. The rearrangement uses TRBV6-5 and TRBJ1-1; 9 nucleotides align to TRBD1. The CDR3 is made up of 15 amino acids. Germline CDR1 is MNHEY and CDR2 is SVGAGI. V was pared by 5 bases and J by 5 bases, with 9 bases of the junction left unmatched. CDR3 sequence reads: CASSRSDRGRTEAFF. CDR3 coding DNA: TGTGCCAGCAGTAGGTCCGACAGGGGGAGGACTGAAGCTTTCTTT.

The rearrangement uses TRBV30 and TRBJ1-2; 9 positions agree with TRBD1. The CDR3 loop spans 14 amino acids. Germline V CDR1 and CDR2: GTSNPN, SVGIG (reference sequence). The CDR3 protein is CSVRDRDLFYGYTF. The CDR3 nucleotides read TGTTCAGTGCGGGACAGGGACTTGTTCTATGGCTACACCTTC.

This sequence joins TRBV6-1 and TRBJ1-2; the D is unclear. This CDR3 spans 15 amino acids. V was pared by 0 bases and J by 2 bases, with 10 bases between. Germline loops: CDR1 MNHNS, CDR2 SASEGT. Here the CDR3 DNA reads TGTGCCAGCAGTGAAGCTGTACAGCCCAACTATGGCTACACCTTC. It encodes CASSEAVQPNYGYTF.

DNA for the CDR3: TGTGCCAGTAGCGCCTGGGGCGAGGGCAATCAGCCCCAGCATTTT. Encoded protein: CASSAWGEGNQPQHF. V and J are TRBV19 and TRBJ1-5, with D perhaps TRBD1 (5 bases). Germline CDR1 and CDR2: LNHDA and SQIVND (reference sequence). Deletions cut 6 bases from V and 2 bases from J, with 14 bases between. This CDR3 contains 15 residues.

The V and J genes are TRBV2 and TRBJ2-4; the match to TRBD2 covers 9 bases. Germline CDR1 and CDR2: SNHLY and FYNNEI. The CDR3 has 16 amino acids. With 4 bases clipped from V and 1 base from J, the junction kept 5 bases outside the gene matches. The CDR3 DNA follows: TGTGCCAGCAGTGGGGTAGCGGGAGTTGCCAAAAACATTCAGTACTTC. Translation: CASSGVAGVAKNIQYF.

This chain joins TRBV2 and TRBJ1-2; D is unclear. CDR1 SNHLY and CDR2 FYNNEI come from the germline V gene. CDR3 length: 13 amino acids. V lost 3 bases and J 5 bases, leaving 10 bases between the germline ends. CDR3 sequence reads: CASSENTNYGYTF. Written as DNA, the CDR3 is TGTGCCAGCAGTGAGAACACCAATTATGGCTACACCTTC.

This clone was seen a single time. The chain employs TRBV6-5 and TRBJ1-2, with D tentatively TRBD1 (6 bases). Per germline, CDR1 MNHEY and CDR2 SVGAGI. The CDR3 contains 12 residues. Trimming removed 0 bases from V and 8 bases from J, with 7 bases in between. The CDR3 reads CASSYSGAGYTF. Written as DNA, the CDR3 is TGTGCCAGCAGTTACTCGGGGGCGGGCTACACCTTC.

CDR3 sequence (DNA): TGTGCCAGCAGCTTAGAAAACAGCCCTCGTGAAAAACTGTTTTTT. This gives the protein CASSLENSPREKLFF. The rearrangement uses TRBV7-9 and TRBJ1-4; D remains unclear. With 1 base removed from V and 7 bases from J, the gap between germline ends came to 13 bases. CDR1 is SEHNR, CDR2 FQNEAQ, per germline (reference sequence). This CDR3 spans 15 amino acids.

The genes are TRBV9 and TRBJ2-1; D call uncertain. Deletions cut 0 bases from V and 5 bases from J, with 21 bases between. The CDR3 spans 18 residues. CDR1 and CDR2 from the germline V gene are SGDLS and YYNGEE. CDR3 residues: CASSVAPFRRSNNNEQFF. CDR3 in DNA: TGTGCCAGCAGCGTAGCCCCCTTTCGAAGGAGTAATAACAATGAGCAGTTCTTC.

The sample holds one count of this clone. The chain carries TRBV27 and TRBJ2-7, with 10 bases lining up with TRBD2. V was clipped by 3 bases and J by 3 bases; unmatched bases: 8. Germline-derived CDR1 and CDR2 are MNHEY and SMNVEV (reference sequence). The CDR3 has 16 residues. CDR3 DNA sequence: TGTGCCAGCAGTTTCGTCGGGCTAGCGGGGGACTACGAGCAGTACTTC. Amino acid sequence: CASSFVGLAGDYEQYF.